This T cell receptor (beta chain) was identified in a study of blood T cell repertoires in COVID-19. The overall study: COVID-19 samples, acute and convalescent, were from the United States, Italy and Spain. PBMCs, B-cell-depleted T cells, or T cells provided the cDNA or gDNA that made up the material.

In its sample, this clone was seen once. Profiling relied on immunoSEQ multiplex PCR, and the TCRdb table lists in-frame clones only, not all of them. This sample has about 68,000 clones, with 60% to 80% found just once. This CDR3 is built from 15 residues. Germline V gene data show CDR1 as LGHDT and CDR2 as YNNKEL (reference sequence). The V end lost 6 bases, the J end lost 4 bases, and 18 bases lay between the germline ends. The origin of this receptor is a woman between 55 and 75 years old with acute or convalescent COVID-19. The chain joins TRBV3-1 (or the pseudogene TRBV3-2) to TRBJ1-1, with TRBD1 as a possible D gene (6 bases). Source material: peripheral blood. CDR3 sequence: CASSLRAGVGTEAFF. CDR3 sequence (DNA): TGTGCCAGCAGTCTGAGAGCAGGGGTTGGCACTGAAGCTTTCTTT.